These 24 T cell receptor beta chains were all obtained from the same sample, sequenced in a study of blood T cell repertoires in COVID-19. Only in-frame clones appear in the TCRdb table, and some are missing; sequencing was by immunoSEQ multiplex PCR. The sample yields about 250,000 clones, about 91% seen once. Sequencing was performed on peripheral blood. These receptor sequences come from a woman in her 30s with COVID-19, enrolled during active disease.

The chain has TRBV7-6 and TRBJ2-1, with 11 bases fitting TRBD1. Germline V CDR1 and CDR2: SGHVS, FNYEAQ. J was trimmed by 0 bases and V by 6 bases; bases with no gene match: 4. The CDR3 runs to 16 residues. The CDR3 reads CASRQGQGASYNEQFF. For the CDR3, the DNA is TGTGCCAGCAGACAAGGACAGGGGGCCTCCTACAATGAGCAGTTCTTC.

This clone was recorded once. The chain carries TRBV5-4 and TRBJ2-3; possible D gene TRBD2, 7 bases. CDR1 is SGHNT, CDR2 YYREEE, per germline (reference sequence). The CDR3 runs 16 residues. Trimming stripped 0 bases from V and 3 bases from J, with 14 bases between. The CDR3: CASSLEGGAGTDTQYF. CDR3 DNA: TGTGCCAGCAGCTTGGAGGGGGGGGCAGGGACAGATACGCAGTATTTT.

J is TRBJ1-2 and V is TRBV6-2 or TRBV6-3; 8 bases are shared with TRBD1. Germline CDR1 MNHEY, CDR2 SVGEGT. Trimming at V came to 0 bases and at J to 6 bases, leaving 6 bases not matched to a gene. CDR3 length equals 15 residues. Here the CDR3 reads CASSYSPDREDGYTF. The DNA for the CDR3 is TGTGCCAGCAGTTACTCTCCGGACAGGGAGGATGGCTACACCTTC.

The rearrangement uses TRBV19 and TRBJ2-3; a weak D match, TRBD2 (6 bases). V was shortened by 4 bases and J by 8 bases, with 13 bases between the two germline ends. Germline V gene data show CDR1 as LNHDA and CDR2 as SQIVND (reference sequence). This CDR3 comprises 13 residues. CDR3 bases: TGTGCCAGTAGTAGGGGGGTTAGTGGTACGCAGTATTTT. It specifies CASSRGVSGTQYF.

J is TRBJ2-7 and V is TRBV7-7; no definite D call. Germline values: CDR1 SSHAT, CDR2 FNYEAQ (reference sequence). CDR3 length: 17 amino acids. The CDR3 DNA follows: TGTGCTAGCAGCCCGAGGTATACGGCTGATAGCTCCTACGAGCAGTACGTC. It is translated as CASSPRYTADSSYEQYV.

This clone was counted only a few times. The gene calls are TRBV4-1 and TRBJ2-7; D gene uncertain. This CDR3 comprises 18 residues. Deletions cut 0 bases from V and 2 bases from J, with 20 bases between. Germline CDR1 is MGHRA and CDR2 is YSYEKL. In DNA, the CDR3 is TGCGCCAGCAGCCAAGATCTGGGCCTTCCCTCCACCCCCTACGAGCAGTACGTC. As protein: CASSQDLGLPSTPYEQYV.

Written as DNA, the CDR3 is TGTGCCAGCAGTTACTCGGGCAGTTTCTACGAGCAGTACTTC. Protein sequence: CASSYSGSFYEQYF. The chain uses TRBV6-5 and TRBJ2-7; D unclear. CDR3 length: 14 residues. Deletions cut 0 bases from V and 3 bases from J, with 9 bases between. CDR1 is MNHEY, CDR2 SVGAGI, per germline.

The rearrangement links TRBV28 to TRBJ2-7, with 7 bases aligning to TRBD1. The J segment lost 6 bases and the V segment lost 9 bases, leaving 17 bases of the junction unmatched. Germline V gene sequence: CDR1 MDHEN, CDR2 SYDVKM. The CDR3 is 15 residues long. The CDR3 nucleotides are TGTGCCAGTACAATACAGGGGAAGGGCGGCCTCGAGCAGTACTTC. This codes for CASTIQGKGGLEQYF.

V is TRBV3-1 (or the pseudogene TRBV3-2) and J is TRBJ2-5; perhaps TRBD1 as D (5 bases). The CDR3 spans 16 residues. Germline lookup yields CDR1 LGHDT and CDR2 YNNKEL (reference sequence). Deletions cut 0 bases from V and 7 bases from J, with 18 bases between. The CDR3 loop reads CASSQDKGPSMWTQYF. In DNA, the CDR3 is TGTGCCAGCAGCCAAGATAAGGGGCCTTCAATGTGGACCCAGTACTTC.

The rearrangement links TRBV6-2 or TRBV6-3 to TRBJ1-5; possibly TRBD1 for D (5 bases). The CDR3 totals 13 residues. CDR1 is MNHEY and CDR2 is SVGEGT in the germline V gene. Trimming took off 6 bases at V and 6 bases at J, with 12 bases between the two ends. CDR3 DNA: TGTGCCAGCAGCCCGCCAGGGTTTCAGCCCCAGCATTTT. Translating it yields CASSPPGFQPQHF.

The V call is TRBV21-1, the J call TRBJ2-4; the D call of TRBD1 is as the table states it, not checked on the DNA. TRBV21-1 is a pseudogene. The CDR3 loop spans 17 amino acids. The CDR3 DNA sequence: TGTGCCAGCAGCAAAGAAAGGAACAGCCTAGCCAAAAACATTCAGTACTTC. Its translation is CASSKERNSLAKNIQYF.

This clone was counted between two and nine times. The sample has other DNA sequences that encode this CDR3 too. The chain uses TRBV19 and TRBJ1-5; TRBD1 is a possible D gene (5 bases). Trimming removed 3 bases from V and 7 bases from J, with 7 bases in between. Germline CDR1 reads LNHDA; CDR2 reads SQIVND (reference sequence). The CDR3 is 12 residues long. CDR3 in DNA: TGTGCCAGTAGTATTGGGGGGCAGCCCCAGCATTTT. It yields the protein CASSIGGQPQHF.

The chain employs TRBV11-2 and TRBJ2-3; 12 bases are a match to TRBD2. Trimming removed 7 bases from V and 0 bases from J; junction bases left unmatched: 5. The CDR3 is 16 residues long. CDR1 is SGHAT and CDR2 is FQNNGV in the germline V gene. Here the CDR3 reads CASTLTSGSSTDTQYF. The CDR3 DNA reads as TGTGCCAGCACCTTGACTAGCGGGAGTAGCACAGATACGCAGTATTTT.

This clone was observed at least ten times. The gene calls are TRBV2 and TRBJ1-3; D not resolved. CDR1 is SNHLY, CDR2 FYNNEI, per germline. The CDR3 covers 14 residues. The V and J ends lost 7 bases and 3 bases respectively, with 13 bases between them. CDR3 in DNA: TGTGCCAGCAAAACTAGCCTCCTTGGAAACACCATATATTTT. Its translation: CASKTSLLGNTIYF.

The J gene is TRBJ2-3, the V gene TRBV2; D perhaps matches TRBD1 (6 bases). CDR1 is SNHLY, CDR2 FYNNEI, per germline. The V end was cut by 1 base, the J end by 8 bases, with 10 bases between. The CDR3 consists of 13 residues. The CDR3 is CASSEEGVGTQYF. The CDR3 DNA follows: TGTGCCAGCAGTGAAGAGGGGGTCGGTACGCAGTATTTT.

The J gene is TRBJ2-5, the V gene TRBV30; D is unresolved. Deletions cut 0 bases from V and 4 bases from J, with 9 bases between. Germline-derived CDR1 and CDR2 are GTSNPN and SVGIG (reference sequence). There are 13 residues in the CDR3. The CDR3 nucleotides are TGTGCCTGGAGTGTTCTACAGAGAGAGACCCAGTACTTC. This sequence encodes CAWSVLQRETQYF.

The chain has TRBV2 and TRBJ1-2; TRBD1 matches at 8 bases. The CDR3 sequence is 14 residues long. CDR1 and CDR2 from the germline V gene are SNHLY and FYNNEI. J gave up 5 bases and V 7 bases, and 9 bases lay outside the gene matches. Here the CDR3 reads CASTDRGSSYGYTF. In DNA, the CDR3 is TGTGCCAGCACTGACAGGGGATCAAGTTATGGCTACACCTTC.

The chain is built from TRBV5-1 and TRBJ2-2; 7 bases match TRBD1. The CDR3 extends over 15 amino acids. Losses at the gene ends were 4 bases for V and 6 bases for J; bases not matched to a gene: 9. The germline gives CDR1 SGHRS, CDR2 YFSETQ. The CDR3 coding sequence is TGCGCCAGCAGCCATGACAGGGCCCCCCCCGGGGAGCTGTTTTTT. It specifies CASSHDRAPPGELFF.

A single count supports this clone. This chain joins TRBV6-2 or TRBV6-3 and TRBJ1-2; no clear D gene. CDR1 MNHEY and CDR2 SVGEGT come from the germline V gene. The CDR3 is 16 residues long. Trimming removed 0 bases at V and 5 bases at J, with 16 bases between. The CDR3 protein is CASSYSLEGGVYGYTF. The CDR3, as DNA: TGTGCCAGCAGTTACTCCCTTGAGGGAGGTGTGTATGGCTACACCTTC.

In its sample, this clone was seen once. The J gene is TRBJ2-3, the V gene TRBV6-2 or TRBV6-3; D is possibly TRBD2 (6 bases). CDR1 and CDR2 (germline): MNHEY, SVGEGT. V dropped 2 bases and J dropped 1 base, with 19 bases sitting between them. The length of the CDR3 is 18 residues. In DNA, the CDR3 is TGTGCCAGCAGTTACCTCGGGGCAAGCGCGGGGCGCACAGATACGCAGTATTTT. Amino acid sequence: CASSYLGASAGRTDTQYF.

The chain carries TRBV27 and TRBJ2-2, with D possibly being TRBD2 (5 bases). Trimming shortened V by 5 bases and J by 3 bases, and 19 bases separated the two germline ends. Germline V lookup: CDR1 MNHEY, CDR2 SMNVEV (reference sequence). The CDR3 runs to 17 residues. As DNA, the CDR3 is TGTGCCAGCAGTCTACAACACCCGGGGTTAGACACCGGGGAGCTGTTTTTT. This gives the protein CASSLQHPGLDTGELFF.

The chain has TRBV6-5 and TRBJ2-2, with TRBD2 identical over 7 bases. The CDR3 is 16 amino acids. CDR1 and CDR2 from the germline V gene are MNHEY and SVGAGI. J was trimmed by 0 bases and V by 1 base; bases with no gene match: 2. CDR3 loop: CASSYLAGANTGELFF. For the CDR3, the DNA is TGTGCCAGCAGTTACTTGGCGGGGGCGAACACCGGGGAGCTGTTTTTT.

V is TRBV6-1 and J is TRBJ2-7; 9 bases are a match to TRBD1. This CDR3 contains 16 residues. V lost 3 bases and J lost 1; bases outside the gene matches: 7. Germline CDR1 reads MNHNS; CDR2 reads SASEGT. DNA for the CDR3: TGTGCCAGCAGTGAGCAGGGGACAGGGAATTCCTACGAGCAGTACTTC. It translates to CASSEQGTGNSYEQYF.

This chain connects TRBV7-2 to TRBJ1-2; tentative D call: TRBD1 (5 bases). This CDR3 has 14 amino acids. The germline gives CDR1 SGHTA, CDR2 FQGNSA. V was pared by 1 base and J by 2 bases, with 8 bases between. The CDR3 bases are TGTGCCAGCAGCTTAGGGGGCGGAAACTATGGCTACACCTTC. Protein sequence: CASSLGGGNYGYTF.